The next 25 T cell receptor beta chains were all read from a single sample in a study of regulatory T cells in long-lasting Graves disease. CDR3-region Arm-PCR and iRepertoire HTBI primers produced the TCR beta libraries. Using its own MiXCR run on the multiplex PCR reads, TCRdb lists one record per CDR3 protein. The table shows 560,000 or so distinct CDR3 sequences, with about 16% occurring only once. As for time point: newly diagnosed GD, antithyroid drugs for less than 3 months. Generation of the TCR library employed RNA extracted from PBMCs. The same sample was also used in a study of T cells in Graves' hyperthyroidism and ophthalmopathy.

Sequencing was performed on peripheral blood mononuclear cells (PBMCs), taken at new diagnosis, from a patient treated with antithyroid drugs. These receptors all stem from a man in his late teens or twenties with Graves disease.

This clonotype came up a few times. The chain combines TRBV5-6 with TRBJ2-2, with D maybe TRBD1 (5 bases). Germline CDR1 SGHDT, CDR2 YYEEEE. V lost 2 bases, J lost 4 bases, and 12 bases lay in between. The CDR3 consists of 15 residues. CDR3 region: CASSFRTWGTGELFF. The CDR3 bases are TGTGCCAGCAGCTTCCGGACATGGGGCACCGGGGAGCTGTTTTTT.

The chain links TRBV27 to TRBJ2-1, with unresolved D. The CDR3 is 15 amino acids. Trimming took off 6 bases at V and 0 bases at J, with 12 bases between the two ends. The germline V gene encodes CDR1 MNHEY and CDR2 SMNVEV (reference sequence). The CDR3 reads CASSSRISSYNEQFF. The CDR3 coding sequence is TGTGCCAGCAGCAGCCGGATAAGCTCCTACAATGAGCAGTTCTTC.

The table lists this clonotype with many counts. The chain links TRBV30 to TRBJ2-5; D uncertain. From germline, CDR1 is GTSNPN and CDR2 SVGIG (reference sequence). The V end was cut by 5 bases, the J end by 5 bases, with 18 bases between. The CDR3 spans 14 residues. The CDR3 here is CAWGSVRALETQYF. The CDR3 region has the DNA TGTGCCTGGGGTTCCGTCCGGGCGCTCGAGACCCAGTACTTC.

The CDR3 region is CASSLEVRELRYGYTF. The CDR3, as DNA: TGCGCCAGCAGCTTGGAGGTGAGGGAGCTAAGATATGGCTACACCTTC. The chain uses TRBV5-1 and TRBJ1-2; D uncertain. This CDR3 comprises 16 residues. Trimming left V 0 bases short and J 5 bases short, with 17 bases between. CDR1 SGHRS and CDR2 YFSETQ come from the germline V gene.

The chain is built from TRBV4-1 and TRBJ2-1; D not certain. Germline lookup yields CDR1 MGHRA and CDR2 YSYEKL. Trimming cost V 0 bases and J 15 bases, with 12 bases left between them. This CDR3 region has 12 residues. CDR3 protein: CASSQDWDRPFF. CDR3 sequence (DNA): TGCGCCAGCAGCCAAGATTGGGATCGGCCGTTCTTC.

In its sample, this clonotype was seen many times. The gene calls are TRBV5-1 and TRBJ1-2; 7 nucleotides match TRBD1. The CDR3 is 16 residues long. Trimming cost V 0 bases and J 8 bases; bases outside gene matches: 13. CDR1 SGHRS and CDR2 YFSETQ come from the germline V gene. The CDR3 nucleotides read TGCGCCAGCAGCTTGGATGGGCGGCGACCAGGGGGAGGCTACACCTTC. Encoded protein: CASSLDGRRPGGGYTF.

The V and J genes are TRBV20-1 and TRBJ2-2; D is undetermined. V was pared by 6 bases and J by 11 bases, with 25 bases between. The germline gives CDR1 DFQATT, CDR2 SNEGSKA (reference sequence). This CDR3 is built from 15 residues. In nucleotides, the CDR3 is TGCAGTGCCAAAGTCCCCCCCGCTCGTACTTCCGAGCTGTTTTTT. As protein: CSAKVPPARTSELFF.

The table lists this clonotype with many counts. The chain is built from TRBV7-9 and TRBJ2-7; D remains ambiguous. Germline CDR1 reads SEHNR; CDR2 reads FQNEAQ (reference sequence). With 1 base removed from V and 5 bases from J, the gap between germline ends came to 12 bases. The CDR3 runs 14 residues. The CDR3 region is CASSLGQVWNEQYF. As DNA, the CDR3 is TGTGCCAGCAGCTTAGGGCAGGTTTGGAACGAGCAGTACTTC. The full variable domain, with the rest looked up from reference TRBV7-9 and TRBJ2-7, is DTGVSQNPRHKITKRGQNVTFRCDPISEHNRLYWYRQTLGQGPEFLTYFQNEAQLEKSRLLSDRFSAERPKGSFSTLEIQRTEQGDSAMYLCASSLGQVWNEQYFGPGTRLTVT.

The chain combines TRBV20-1 with TRBJ1-4, with no clear D. The CDR3 runs 12 residues. Germline values: CDR1 DFQATT, CDR2 SNEGSKA (reference sequence). V lost 6 bases to trimming and J lost 4 bases, with 9 bases between them. The CDR3 reads CSAFGGNEKLFF. In nucleotides, the CDR3 is TGCAGTGCCTTCGGTGGTAATGAAAAACTGTTTTTT.

The chain uses TRBV4-1 and TRBJ2-5, with TRBD2 matching over 10 bases. The CDR3 length is 18 residues. Germline CDR1 reads MGHRA; CDR2 reads YSYEKL. The V gene end was trimmed by 0 bases and the J gene end by 4 bases; junction bases not matched to a gene: 11. The CDR3 loop is CASSQDRATSGRGETQYF. As DNA, the CDR3 is TGCGCCAGCAGCCAAGATCGCGCGACTAGCGGGCGGGGAGAGACCCAGTACTTC.

V and J are TRBV7-3 and TRBJ2-3, with a tentative D call TRBD1 (6 bases). The germline V and J ends were trimmed by 4 bases and 0 bases, with 14 bases remaining between them. The CDR3 covers 16 residues. In germline, CDR1 is SGHTA, CDR2 FQGTGA. The CDR3: CASSSTGGHSTDTQYF. Here the CDR3 DNA reads TGTGCCAGCAGCTCGACAGGCGGCCATAGCACAGATACGCAGTATTTT.

The J gene is TRBJ1-4, the V gene TRBV3-1; 7 bases line up with TRBD1. Unmatched junction bases numbered 5, after V lost 4 bases and J lost 3 bases. The CDR3 contains 15 residues. Germline assignment: CDR1 LGHDT and CDR2 YNNKEL (reference sequence). This CDR3 reads CASSPGGASNEKLFF. The CDR3 nucleotides read TGTGCCAGCAGCCCAGGGGGGGCCTCTAATGAAAAACTGTTTTTT.

This clonotype came up a few times. The V call is TRBV18, the J call TRBJ2-5; possibly TRBD1 for D (6 bases). V gave up 4 bases and J gave up 1 base, with 13 bases separating them. CDR3 length: 15 residues. Germline V gives CDR1 KGHSH, CDR2 LQKENI. For the CDR3, the DNA is TGTGCCAGCTCACTAACACAGGGTACCCAAGAGACCCAGTACTTC. It yields the protein CASSLTQGTQETQYF.

This clonotype was recorded at least ten times. The gene calls are TRBV7-3 and TRBJ2-3; no clear D. Germline CDR1 and CDR2: SGHTA and FQGTGA. Trimming took 8 bases from V and 4 from J, leaving 10 bases between them. The CDR3 has 12 amino acids. For the CDR3, the DNA is TGTGCCAGCTCGTTGATGGCAGATACGCAGTATTTT. It translates to CASSLMADTQYF. Variable domain in full (rest from reference TRBV7-3 and TRBJ2-3): GAGVSQTPSNKVTEKGKYVELRCDPISGHTALYWYRQSLGQGPEFLIYFQGTGAADDSGLPNDRFFAVRPEGSVSTLKIQRTERGDSAVYLCASSLMADTQYFGPGTRLTVL.

This clonotype was counted at least ten times. The rearrangement links TRBV5-1 to TRBJ1-1; no clear D gene. The CDR3 totals 15 residues. V lost 1 base, J lost 3 bases, and 13 bases lay in between. The germline CDR1 and CDR2 sequences are SGHRS and YFSETQ. In DNA, the CDR3 is TGCGCCAGCAGCTTGACCGCCAAACGCGACACTGAAGCTTTCTTT. This sequence encodes CASSLTAKRDTEAFF.

In this sample, this clonotype turned up a few times. This clone may be a read error of a much larger clone one base away. The gene calls are TRBV15 and TRBJ2-5; D perhaps matches TRBD2 (6 bases). Germline lookup yields CDR1 LNHNV and CDR2 YYDKDF (reference sequence). CDR3 length equals 15 residues. The CDR3 region has the DNA TGTGCCGCCAGCAGAACGGACCGGGGGCAAGAGACCCAGTACTTC. The encoded protein is CAASRTDRGQETQYF.

The V call is TRBV19, the J call TRBJ2-1; D not certain. Trimming took off 4 bases at V and 6 bases at J, with 7 bases between the two ends. In germline, CDR1 is LNHDA, CDR2 SQIVND (reference sequence). The CDR3 covers 12 residues. Here the CDR3 DNA reads TGTGCCAGTAGTAACCGACTCAATGAGCAGTTCTTC. It yields the protein CASSNRLNEQFF.

The V call is TRBV3-1, the J call TRBJ2-2, with 11 bases fitting TRBD1. This CDR3 spans 16 amino acids. Per germline, CDR1 LGHDT and CDR2 YNNKEL (reference sequence). V lost 2 bases and J lost 4; bases outside the gene matches: 3. For the CDR3, the DNA is TGTGCCAGCAGCCAAAGGGACAGGGGGAGCACCGGGGAGCTGTTTTTT. Translated: CASSQRDRGSTGELFF.

In this sample, this clonotype turned up many times. The J gene is TRBJ2-3, the V gene TRBV7-9; TRBD2 aligns across 10 bases. J was trimmed by 0 bases and V by 1 base; bases with no gene match: 4. CDR3 length: 17 amino acids. Germline values: CDR1 SEHNR, CDR2 FQNEAQ (reference sequence). DNA of the CDR3: TGTGCCAGCAGCTTAGGACGACTAGCGGGTAGCACAGATACGCAGTATTTT. As protein: CASSLGRLAGSTDTQYF.

This rearrangement joins TRBV6-1 to TRBJ2-7, with D perhaps given as TRBD1 or TRBD2 (5 bases each). This CDR3 spans 14 amino acids. Germline V gene lookup returns CDR1 MNHNS and CDR2 SASEGT. The V end was cut by 7 bases, the J end by 4 bases, with 17 bases between. The CDR3 sequence: CASILSEGLYEQYF. The CDR3, as DNA: TGTGCCAGCATTTTGAGCGAGGGGCTATACGAGCAGTACTTC.

This clonotype has a count of ten or more. The chain is built from TRBV3-1 and TRBJ2-1; 7 nucleotides match TRBD2. The CDR3 loop spans 18 amino acids. The junction had 18 bases not matched to a gene; V was cut back by 1 base and J by 9 bases. Germline V gene sequence: CDR1 LGHDT, CDR2 YNNKEL (reference sequence). The CDR3 sequence: CASSQGPGGGRRGSEQFF. CDR3 sequence (DNA): TGTGCCAGCAGCCAAGGACCCGGCGGGGGACGGCGGGGAAGTGAGCAGTTCTTC.

This clonotype was recorded at least ten times. The rearrangement links TRBV5-1 to TRBJ2-1, with 14 bases fitting TRBD2. CDR3 length equals 15 residues. The V segment lost 6 bases and the J segment 6 bases; nucleotides outside the gene matches: 5. Germline CDR1 and CDR2: SGHRS and YFSETQ. The CDR3 sequence: CASNDGTSGSNEQFF. The CDR3 region has the DNA TGCGCCAGCAACGACGGGACTAGCGGGAGCAATGAGCAGTTCTTC. The entire variable domain, with the rest obtained from reference TRBV5-1 and TRBJ2-1, is as follows: KAGVTQTPRYLIKTRGQQVTLSCSPISGHRSVSWYQQTPGQGLQFLFEYFSETQRNKGNFPGRFSGRQFSNSRSEMNVSTLELGDSALYLCASNDGTSGSNEQFFGPGTRLTVL.

This rearrangement joins TRBV2 to TRBJ2-5, with a possible D match to TRBD1 (5 bases). The germline V gene has CDR1 SNHLY and CDR2 FYNNEI. Deletions cut 6 bases from V and 5 bases from J, with 13 bases between. This CDR3 is built from 13 residues. The CDR3, as DNA: TGTGCCAGCAGGAAGACAGTGGGGGAGACCCAGTACTTC. Translating gives CASRKTVGETQYF.

This clonotype has a count of ten or more. The rearrangement uses TRBV12-3 or TRBV12-4 and TRBJ2-1, with a tentative D call TRBD1 (5 bases). Trimming took off 5 bases at V and 9 bases at J, with 14 bases between the two ends. The CDR3 is 13 amino acids. The CDR3 nucleotides read TGTGCCAGCAGTCCAAACAGGTTGAGTGAGCAGTTCTTC. Translation: CASSPNRLSEQFF.

The rearrangement joins TRBV19 to TRBJ2-7; 8 nucleotides match TRBD2. This CDR3 contains 14 residues. Germline CDR1 and CDR2: LNHDA and SQIVND (reference sequence). Germline trimming cut 6 bases from V and 5 bases from J; bases unmatched to any gene: 9. The CDR3 sequence: CASSQTSEIDEQYF. The CDR3 DNA reads TGTGCCAGTAGCCAGACTAGCGAGATTGACGAGCAGTACTTC.